The rows below give T cell receptor beta chains drawn from one sample of a study of technical replicates of blood from a few donors. Assay: immunoSEQ multiplex PCR; the TCRdb copy retains only in-frame clones and omits some. In the table there are roughly 70,000 clones, over 85% of which are singletons. The sequencing sample was made of T cells isolated from PBMCs. The source of these receptors is a human donor in good health. CDR3s include the opening cysteine and the closing phenylalanine or tryptophan. The order of the fields is V gene, clone size, J gene, D gene, CDR3 DNA, CDR3 protein. D genes are given only for firm matches. Clone size is stated in some rows and not others, as once, few, many or a class when expanded.

>TRBV7-9|once|TRBJ2-1|TRBD2
TGTGCCAGCAGCTTAACCCTAGCGGAGGACTACAATGAGCAGTTCTTC
CASSLTLAEDYNEQFF
>TRBV7-6|-|TRBJ2-7|-
TGTGCCAGCAGCTTAGAGGCAGGGATCTACGAGCAGTACTTC
CASSLEAGIYEQYF
>TRBV6-5|-|TRBJ2-1|TRBD2
TGTGCCAGCAGGAAGGGACTAGCGGGAGGGTCCGAGCAGTTCTTC
CASRKGLAGGSEQFF
>TRBV18|few|TRBJ1-2|TRBD1
TGTGCCAGCTCACCCGGGACAGGGGGGAACTATGGCTACACCTTC
CASSPGTGGNYGYTF
>TRBV15|-|TRBJ2-7|TRBD2
TGTGCCACCAGCTCGAGCGGGATAAGGAGTATGTACTTC
CATSSSGIRSMYF
>TRBV19|-|TRBJ1-2|TRBD1
TGTGCCAGTAGTACCACGACAGGGGGTGGCTATGGCTACACCTTC
CASSTTTGGGYGYTF
>TRBV6-1|-|TRBJ2-7|-
TGTGCGAGCACTGCGAGCTCCTACGAGCAGTACTTC
CASTASSYEQYF
>TRBV9|-|TRBJ1-1|-
TGTGCCAGCAGCGTCACAGACACTGAAGCTTTCTTT
CASSVTDTEAFF
>TRBV21-1|-|TRBJ1-4|-
TGTGCCAGCAACGCGAGGAGAAATGAAAAACTGTTTTTT
CASNARRNEKLFF
>TRBV5-1|-|TRBJ2-1|TRBD2
TGCGCCAGCAGCTTAGGAGGGACTAGCATCAATGAGCAGTTCTTC
CASSLGGTSINEQFF
>TRBV23-1|-|TRBJ2-1|TRBD2
TGCGCCAGCAGTGTAAGCGGGAAATACAATGAGCAGTTCTTC
CASSVSGKYNEQFF
>TRBV2|-|TRBJ2-1|TRBD2
TGTGCCAGCAGTGAAACCGGGACTACGCCTGAGCAGTTCTTC
CASSETGTTPEQFF
>TRBV6-5|-|TRBJ2-1|TRBD2
TGTGCCAGCAGTTACTTTCGCGGGAGGAATGAGCAGTTCTTC
CASSYFRGRNEQFF
>TRBV7-9|-|TRBJ2-7|TRBD2
TGTGCCAGCCGTACTAGCGGCCTCTCCTACGAGCAGTACTTC
CASRTSGLSYEQYF
>TRBV7-3|-|TRBJ2-7|TRBD1
TGTGCCAGCAGCGCACGACAGGGCCCCTACGAGCAGTACTTC
CASSARQGPYEQYF
>TRBV19|-|TRBJ2-7|-
TGTGCCAGTAGTACCGCGGCTTTCGCCTACGAGCAGTACTTC
CASSTAAFAYEQYF
>TRBV9|-|TRBJ2-3|-
TGTGCCAGCAGCGTAGCTTGGGTCGCGGGGCCCCGCACAGATACGCAGTATTTT
CASSVAWVAGPRTDTQYF
>TRBV7-3|-|TRBJ2-3|TRBD2
TGTGCCAGCAGCTTACAGGTGCCCGGGGCGGGAGGGAGGGTTAGGACAGATACGCAGTATTTT
CASSLQVPGAGGRVRTDTQYF
>TRBV28|-|TRBJ2-3|TRBD1
TGTGCCAGCAGTTCCGCGGACAGGGGGTATGGCACAGATACGCAGTATTTT
CASSSADRGYGTDTQYF
>TRBV29-1|-|TRBJ1-1|TRBD1
TGCAGCGTGCTGTCCCGGGACAGGGGCAAGGCTTTCTTT
CSVLSRDRGKAFF
>TRBV25-1|-|TRBJ2-1|TRBD2
TGTGCCAGCAGTGAAGGTGGTTTAGCGGGAGGGCCGCCGGGGCAGTTCTTC
CASSEGGLAGGPPGQFF
>TRBV29-1|-|TRBJ2-3|-
TGCAGCGTTCCCGTATGGGCGGATACGCAGTATTTT
CSVPVWADTQYF
>TRBV5-6|-|TRBJ2-7|TRBD2
TGTGCCAGCAGCTTGGAGCTAGCGGGAGGGCCAAACGAGCAGTACTTC
CASSLELAGGPNEQYF
>TRBV13|-|TRBJ1-4|-
TGTGCCAGCAGCTCCAACCCAGGGGAAAAACTGTTTTTT
CASSSNPGEKLFF
>TRBV28|-|TRBJ1-1|-
TGTGCCAGCAGTTCCCGGGGAAACACTGAAGCTTTCTTT
CASSSRGNTEAFF
>TRBV5-1|-|TRBJ2-1|TRBD2
TGCGCCAGCAGCCCCGGGACTAGCGTTTACAATGAGCAGTTCTTC
CASSPGTSVYNEQFF
>TRBV6-1|-|TRBJ1-2|TRBD1
TGTGCCAGCAGCTCAGGACAGGGGAATGGCTACACCTTC
CASSSGQGNGYTF
>TRBV5-1|-|TRBJ2-1|TRBD2
TGCGCCAGCAGCGGGCTAGCGGCCAATGAGCAGTTCTTC
CASSGLAANEQFF
>TRBV4-1|-|TRBJ2-3|TRBD1
TGCGCCAGCACGCGACAGGGGGCAACAGATACGCAGTATTTT
CASTRQGATDTQYF
>TRBV6-5|once|TRBJ2-7|TRBD2
TGTGCCAGCAGCGACTCAGCGGGAGTCTCCTACGAGCAGTACTTC
CASSDSAGVSYEQYF
>TRBV5-6|-|TRBJ1-2|-
TGTGCCAGCAGCTTGGCCTTGCGGCCTACCCTCGTGGGCTACACCTTC
CASSLALRPTLVGYTF
>TRBV30|-|TRBJ1-1|TRBD1
TGTGCCTGGAGTGTGAGGGGGCACACTGAAGCTTTCTTT
CAWSVRGHTEAFF
>TRBV5-4|-|TRBJ2-2|TRBD2
TGTGCCAGCAGCTTGGAAGCGGGAGGGCTTACCGGGGAGCTGTTTTTT
CASSLEAGGLTGELFF
>TRBV25-1|-|TRBJ2-3|-
TGTGCCAGCAGTGAACTGGAGGCAGGAGGGTCAGATACGCAGTATTTT
CASSELEAGGSDTQYF
>TRBV5-1|-|TRBJ2-7|-
TGCGCCAGCAGCTTGCAGGGATGGGTGGACGAGCAGTACTTC
CASSLQGWVDEQYF
>TRBV5-1|-|TRBJ1-2|TRBD1
TGCGCCAGCAGCCCGATCCAGGGGGACTATGGCTACACCTTC
CASSPIQGDYGYTF
>TRBV6-6|-|TRBJ2-1|TRBD2
TGTGCCAGCAAAATAGCGGGAGGTGATAATGAGCAGTTCTTC
CASKIAGGDNEQFF
>TRBV28|-|TRBJ1-1|-
TGTGCCAGCAGCTTGGGCCAACGGCCCCGAGAAGCTTTCTTT
CASSLGQRPREAFF
>TRBV7-6|-|TRBJ2-7|-
TGTGCCAGCAGCTTAGTCGGGTCGGAGCCCCGCTACGAGCAGTACTTC
CASSLVGSEPRYEQYF
>TRBV5-1|few|TRBJ2-2|-
TGCGCCAGCAGCTTCCCGGGTGCCGGGGAGCTGTTTTTT
CASSFPGAGELFF
>TRBV6-4|-|TRBJ1-5|-
TGTGCCAGCAGCCCGGGGGACCGAAGAGTCGGTGGCAATCAGCCCCAGCATTTT
CASSPGDRRVGGNQPQHF
>TRBV9|-|TRBJ2-1|TRBD1
TGTGCCAGCAGCGTATTTCTAGGACAGGTCATCAATGAGCAGTTCTTC
CASSVFLGQVINEQFF
>TRBV11-2|once|TRBJ2-3|-
TGTGCCAGCAGCTTGGTAAGGGGGAGCACAGATACGCAGTATTTT
CASSLVRGSTDTQYF
>TRBV27|-|TRBJ2-2|-
TGTGCCAGCAGTTTACAGGGGACCGGGGAGCTGTTTTTT
CASSLQGTGELFF
>TRBV6-1|-|TRBJ1-5|-
TGTGCCAGCAGTGAGAACTACAGGGATCAGCCCCAGCATTTT
CASSENYRDQPQHF
>TRBV9|-|TRBJ2-1|-
TGTGCCAGCAGCGGGGGACTTAACTCCTACAATGAGCAGTTCTTC
CASSGGLNSYNEQFF
>TRBV7-2|-|TRBJ2-7|TRBD2
TGTGCCAGCAGCACTAGCGGGTCATCCCACGAGCAGTACTTC
CASSTSGSSHEQYF
>TRBV19|-|TRBJ1-1|-
TGTGCCAGTAGTCTTCAGGGATCGGGTGAAGCTTTCTTT
CASSLQGSGEAFF
>TRBV7-9|-|TRBJ1-2|TRBD1
TGTGCCAGCAGCTTAAACCGGGACAGGGAGTTACTTTATGATGGCTACACCTTC
CASSLNRDRELLYDGYTF
>TRBV30|-|TRBJ1-5|-
TGTGCCTGGGGCCTGGGGGGGGGTCAGCCCCAGCATTTT
CAWGLGGGQPQHF
>TRBV7-2|once|TRBJ2-7|TRBD2
TGTGCCAGCAGCTTAGAGCCCAGGGTGATGTCTAGCGGGAGGAACGAGCAGTACTTC
CASSLEPRVMSSGRNEQYF
>TRBV9|-|TRBJ2-3|TRBD2
TGTGCCAGCAGCCCCCGACTAGCGGGAGGAACAGATACGCAGTATTTT
CASSPRLAGGTDTQYF
>TRBV2|once|TRBJ1-1|-
TGTGCCAGCAGTAAGAGGACTGACGCGGTTGAAGCTTTCTTT
CASSKRTDAVEAFF
>TRBV9|-|TRBJ1-2|TRBD1
TGTGCCAGCAGCGTAGGACAGGGCCCGTATGGCTACACCTTC
CASSVGQGPYGYTF
>TRBV12-5|once|TRBJ1-1|-
TGTGCTAGTGGTTTGGAGAGGAACACTGAAGCTTTCTTT
CASGLERNTEAFF
>TRBV28|-|TRBJ2-3|TRBD2
TGTGCCAGCAGACGAGGGACTAGCGGGATTGATACGCAGTATTTT
CASRRGTSGIDTQYF
>TRBV19|-|TRBJ1-5|-
TGTGCCAGTAGTATAATAGCGACGGCCCTTCAGCCCCAGCATTTT
CASSIIATALQPQHF